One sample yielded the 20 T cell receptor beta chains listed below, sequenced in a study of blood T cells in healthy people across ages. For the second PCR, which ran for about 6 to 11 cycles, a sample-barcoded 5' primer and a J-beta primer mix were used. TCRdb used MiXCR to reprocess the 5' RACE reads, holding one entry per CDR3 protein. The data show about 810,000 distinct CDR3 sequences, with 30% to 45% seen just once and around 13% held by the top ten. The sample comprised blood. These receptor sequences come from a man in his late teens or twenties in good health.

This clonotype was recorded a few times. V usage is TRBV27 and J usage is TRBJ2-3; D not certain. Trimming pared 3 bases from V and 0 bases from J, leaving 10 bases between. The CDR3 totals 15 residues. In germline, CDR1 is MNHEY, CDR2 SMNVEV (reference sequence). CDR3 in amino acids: CASSFFVTSTDTQYF. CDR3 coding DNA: TGTGCCAGCAGTTTTTTCGTCACTAGCACAGATACGCAGTATTTT.

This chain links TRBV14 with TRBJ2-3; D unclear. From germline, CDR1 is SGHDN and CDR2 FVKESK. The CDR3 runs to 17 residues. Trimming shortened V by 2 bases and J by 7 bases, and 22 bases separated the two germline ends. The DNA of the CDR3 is TGTGCCAGCAGCCAACACCGTCCCTCGGGCCCCGAGCATACGCAGTATTTT. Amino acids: CASSQHRPSGPEHTQYF.

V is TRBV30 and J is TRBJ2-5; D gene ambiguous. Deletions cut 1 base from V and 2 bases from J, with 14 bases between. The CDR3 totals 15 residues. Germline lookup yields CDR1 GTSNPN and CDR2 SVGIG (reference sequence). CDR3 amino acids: CAWSDRVTIQETQYF. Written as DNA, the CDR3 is TGTGCCTGGAGTGATAGGGTGACAATACAAGAGACCCAGTACTTC.

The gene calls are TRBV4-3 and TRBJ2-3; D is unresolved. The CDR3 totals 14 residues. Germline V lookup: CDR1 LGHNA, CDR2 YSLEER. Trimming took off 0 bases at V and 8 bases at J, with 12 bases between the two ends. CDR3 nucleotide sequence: TGCGCCAGCAGCCAAGAAAGGAACAGACGTACGCAGTATTTT. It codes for CASSQERNRRTQYF.

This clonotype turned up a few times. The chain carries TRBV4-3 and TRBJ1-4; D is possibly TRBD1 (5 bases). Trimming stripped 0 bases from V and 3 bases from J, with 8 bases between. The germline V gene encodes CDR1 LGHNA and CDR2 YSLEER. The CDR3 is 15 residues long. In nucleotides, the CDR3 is TGCGCCAGCAGCCAAGATCGGGGGGCTAATGAAAAACTGTTTTTT. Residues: CASSQDRGANEKLFF.

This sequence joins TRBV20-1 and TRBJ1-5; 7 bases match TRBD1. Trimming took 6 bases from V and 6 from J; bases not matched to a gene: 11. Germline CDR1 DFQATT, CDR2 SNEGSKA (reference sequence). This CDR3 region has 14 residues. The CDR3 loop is CSATTQGLPQPQHF. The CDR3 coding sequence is TGCAGTGCCACAACACAGGGGCTCCCTCAGCCCCAGCATTTT.

Here the CDR3 DNA reads TGCGCCAGCAGCCAGGAAAGGGGGGGCACTGAAGCTTTCTTT. Translating gives CASSQERGGTEAFF. The chain is built from TRBV5-1 and TRBJ1-1; maybe TRBD1 (6 bases). The germline V gene encodes CDR1 SGHRS and CDR2 YFSETQ. The CDR3 is made up of 14 amino acids. The ends were cut back, 4 bases at V and 4 bases at J, with 14 bases in the middle.

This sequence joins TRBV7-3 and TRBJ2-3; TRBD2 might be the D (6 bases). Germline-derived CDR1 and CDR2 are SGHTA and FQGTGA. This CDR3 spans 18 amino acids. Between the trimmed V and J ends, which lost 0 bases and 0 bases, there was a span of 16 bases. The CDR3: CASSLTPLATPSTDTQYF. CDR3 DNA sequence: TGTGCCAGCAGCTTAACTCCACTAGCAACCCCTAGCACAGATACGCAGTATTTT.

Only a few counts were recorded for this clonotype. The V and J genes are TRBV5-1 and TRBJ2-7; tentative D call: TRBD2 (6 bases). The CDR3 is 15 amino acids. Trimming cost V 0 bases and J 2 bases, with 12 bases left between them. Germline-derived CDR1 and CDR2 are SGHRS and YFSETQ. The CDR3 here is CASSLGLEETYEQYF. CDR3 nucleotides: TGCGCCAGCAGCTTGGGACTAGAGGAGACCTACGAGCAGTACTTC.

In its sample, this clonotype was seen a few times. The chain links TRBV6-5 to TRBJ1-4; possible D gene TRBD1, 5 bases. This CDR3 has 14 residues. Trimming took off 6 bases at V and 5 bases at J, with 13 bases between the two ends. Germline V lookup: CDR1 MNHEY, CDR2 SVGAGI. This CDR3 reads CASSPRVPNEKLFF. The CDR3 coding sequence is TGTGCCAGCAGCCCCAGGGTCCCAAATGAAAAACTGTTTTTT.

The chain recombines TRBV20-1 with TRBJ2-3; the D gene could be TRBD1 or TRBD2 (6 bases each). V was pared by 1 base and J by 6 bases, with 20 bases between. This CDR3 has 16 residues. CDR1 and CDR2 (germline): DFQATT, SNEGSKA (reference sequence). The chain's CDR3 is CSARGPPGGGFDTQYF. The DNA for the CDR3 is TGCAGTGCTAGAGGCCCCCCAGGAGGGGGATTCGATACGCAGTATTTT.

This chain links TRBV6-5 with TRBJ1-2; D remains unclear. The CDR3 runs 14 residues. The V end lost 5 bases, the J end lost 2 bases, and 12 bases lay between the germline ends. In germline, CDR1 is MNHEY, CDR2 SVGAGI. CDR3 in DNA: TGTGCCAGCAGTCCTGATTCATGGAACTATGGCTACACCTTC. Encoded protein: CASSPDSWNYGYTF.

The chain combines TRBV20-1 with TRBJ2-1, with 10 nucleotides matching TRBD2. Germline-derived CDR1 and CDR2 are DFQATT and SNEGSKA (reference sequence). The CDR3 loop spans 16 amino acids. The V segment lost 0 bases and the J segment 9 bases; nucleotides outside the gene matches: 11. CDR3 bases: TGCAGTGCTAGAGATTGGAGTAGCGGGGGGCTCTTTGAGCAGTTCTTC. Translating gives CSARDWSSGGLFEQFF.

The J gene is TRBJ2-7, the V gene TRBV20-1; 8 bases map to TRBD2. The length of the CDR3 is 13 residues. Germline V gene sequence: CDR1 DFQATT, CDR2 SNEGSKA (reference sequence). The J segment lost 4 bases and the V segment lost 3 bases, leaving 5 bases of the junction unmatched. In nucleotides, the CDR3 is TGCAGTGCTAGGACTAGCGAGGGATACGAGCAGTACTTC. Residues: CSARTSEGYEQYF.

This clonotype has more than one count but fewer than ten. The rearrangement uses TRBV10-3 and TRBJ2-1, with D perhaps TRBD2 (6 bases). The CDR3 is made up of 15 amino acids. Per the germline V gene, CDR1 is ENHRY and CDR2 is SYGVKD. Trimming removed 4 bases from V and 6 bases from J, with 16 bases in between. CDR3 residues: CAISASGVKTNEQFF. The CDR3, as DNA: TGTGCCATCAGTGCGTCGGGGGTTAAGACCAATGAGCAGTTCTTC.

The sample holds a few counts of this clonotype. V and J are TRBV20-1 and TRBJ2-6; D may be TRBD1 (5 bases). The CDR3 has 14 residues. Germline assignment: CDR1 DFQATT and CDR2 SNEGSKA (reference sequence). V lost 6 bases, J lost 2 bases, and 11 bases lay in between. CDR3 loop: CSAPRATGANVLTF. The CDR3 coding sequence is TGCAGTGCCCCCAGGGCAACTGGGGCCAACGTCCTGACTTTC.

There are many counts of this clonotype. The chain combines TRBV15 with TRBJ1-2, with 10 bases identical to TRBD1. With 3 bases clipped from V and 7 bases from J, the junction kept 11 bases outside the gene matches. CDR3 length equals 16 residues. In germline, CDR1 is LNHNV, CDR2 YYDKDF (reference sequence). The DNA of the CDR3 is TGTGCCACCAGCAGTGAGGGGGACAGGGGATTTGGTGGCTACACCTTC. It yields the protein CATSSEGDRGFGGYTF.

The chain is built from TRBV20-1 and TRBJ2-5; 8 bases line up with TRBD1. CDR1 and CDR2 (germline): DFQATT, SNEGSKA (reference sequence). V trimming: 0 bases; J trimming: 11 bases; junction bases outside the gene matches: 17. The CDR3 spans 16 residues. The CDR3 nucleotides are TGCAGTGCTAGAGACCTAACAGGGGGAACCTACAATGAGCAGTACTTC. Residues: CSARDLTGGTYNEQYF.

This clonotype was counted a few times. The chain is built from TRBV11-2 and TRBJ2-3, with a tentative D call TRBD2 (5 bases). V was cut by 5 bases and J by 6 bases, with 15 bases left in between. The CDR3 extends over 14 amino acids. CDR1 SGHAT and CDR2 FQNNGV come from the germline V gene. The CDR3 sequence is CASSLDRDSDTQYF. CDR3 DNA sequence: TGTGCCAGCAGCCTCGATCGGGATAGTGATACGCAGTATTTT.

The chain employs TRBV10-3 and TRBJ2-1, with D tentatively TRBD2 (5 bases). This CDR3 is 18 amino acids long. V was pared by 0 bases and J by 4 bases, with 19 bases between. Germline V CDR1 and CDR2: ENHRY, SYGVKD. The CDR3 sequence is CAISESTGKRKGYNEQFF. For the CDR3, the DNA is TGTGCCATCAGTGAGTCGACGGGGAAGCGGAAGGGATACAATGAGCAGTTCTTC.